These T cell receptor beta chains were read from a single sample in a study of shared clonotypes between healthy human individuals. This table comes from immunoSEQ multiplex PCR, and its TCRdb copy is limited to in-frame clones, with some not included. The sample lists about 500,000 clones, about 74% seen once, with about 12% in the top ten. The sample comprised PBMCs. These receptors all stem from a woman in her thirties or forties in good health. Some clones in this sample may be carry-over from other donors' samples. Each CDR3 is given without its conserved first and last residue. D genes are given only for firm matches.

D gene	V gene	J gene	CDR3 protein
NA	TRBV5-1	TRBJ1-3	ASSLQLGGNTIY
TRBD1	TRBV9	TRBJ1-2	ASSARTGPYGYT
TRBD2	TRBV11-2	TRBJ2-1	ASRPLAGGLVHNEQF
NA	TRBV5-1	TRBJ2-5	ASSSSPGETQY
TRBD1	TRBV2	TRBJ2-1	ASRFGQVPYNEQF
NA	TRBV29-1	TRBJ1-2	GESSNYGYT
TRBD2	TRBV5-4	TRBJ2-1	ASSTRPPGGRGNEQF
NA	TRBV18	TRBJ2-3	ASSPAWTSTDTQY
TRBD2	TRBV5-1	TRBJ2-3	ASSVEGGADTQY
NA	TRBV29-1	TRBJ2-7	SVERGARDEQY
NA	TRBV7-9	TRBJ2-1	ASTSPAGITSYNEQF
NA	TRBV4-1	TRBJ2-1	ASSQESPASSGGRDEQF
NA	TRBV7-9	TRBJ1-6	ASSRGGTLNSPLH
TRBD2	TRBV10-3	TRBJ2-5	AAGGGDQETQY
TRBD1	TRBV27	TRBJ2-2	ASSLRDRESGELF
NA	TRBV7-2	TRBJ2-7	ASSLTNREQY
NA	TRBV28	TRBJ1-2	ASRPSNYGYT
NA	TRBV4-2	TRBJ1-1	ASSQTTLTNTEAF
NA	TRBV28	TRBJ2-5	ASSLTRRIETQY
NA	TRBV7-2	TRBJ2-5	ASSPRGSGETQY
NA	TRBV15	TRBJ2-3	ATSPDPTDTQY
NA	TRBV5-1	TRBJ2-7	ASSLDGRYEQY
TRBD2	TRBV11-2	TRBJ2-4	ASSTWRGKTAKNIQY
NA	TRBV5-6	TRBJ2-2	ASSLEGFEDTGELF
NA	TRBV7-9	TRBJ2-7	ASSPPQTGRHEQY
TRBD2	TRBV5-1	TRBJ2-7	ASSLDGTSRYEQY
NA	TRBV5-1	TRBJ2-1	ASSLEASSYNEQF
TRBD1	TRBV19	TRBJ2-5	ASSSNRGETQY
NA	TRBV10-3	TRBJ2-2	AISERGVGELF
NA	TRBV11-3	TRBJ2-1	ASSQFSTGPVVV
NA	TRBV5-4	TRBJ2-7	ASSLQGGGAGYEQY
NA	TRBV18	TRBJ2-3	ASDSGRTDTQY
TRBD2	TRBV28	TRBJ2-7	ASSFGGGYREQY
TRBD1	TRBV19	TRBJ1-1	ASSPSPGQMNTEAF
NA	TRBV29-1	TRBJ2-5	SVPPGPLGETQY
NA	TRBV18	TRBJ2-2	ASSRPGSSSGELF
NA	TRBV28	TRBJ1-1	ASSPPTNTEAF
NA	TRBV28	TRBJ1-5	ASSPPTEIQPQH
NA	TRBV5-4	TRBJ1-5	ASSLDSGQPQH
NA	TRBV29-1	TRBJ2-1	SVTTSSNYNEQF
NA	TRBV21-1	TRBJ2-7	ASSKARPRGGVQQY
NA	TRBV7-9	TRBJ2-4	ASSPREWENDRIQY
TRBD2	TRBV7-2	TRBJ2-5	ASSQPGRLAEETQY
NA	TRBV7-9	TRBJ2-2	ASSLALGSGELF
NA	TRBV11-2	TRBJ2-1	ASSLEVQGPYNEQF
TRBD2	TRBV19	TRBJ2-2	ASSIVASGSLAGELF
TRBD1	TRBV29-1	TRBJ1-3	SVEQGGTIY
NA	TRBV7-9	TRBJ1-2	ASSTTTGVVGYT
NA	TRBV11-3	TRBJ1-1	ASSLAGRNTEAF
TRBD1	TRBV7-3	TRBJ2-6	ASSRGGRVPHSGANVLT
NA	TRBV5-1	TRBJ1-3	ASSLSNSGNTIY
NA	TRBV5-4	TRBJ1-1	ASSLGGYGTEAF